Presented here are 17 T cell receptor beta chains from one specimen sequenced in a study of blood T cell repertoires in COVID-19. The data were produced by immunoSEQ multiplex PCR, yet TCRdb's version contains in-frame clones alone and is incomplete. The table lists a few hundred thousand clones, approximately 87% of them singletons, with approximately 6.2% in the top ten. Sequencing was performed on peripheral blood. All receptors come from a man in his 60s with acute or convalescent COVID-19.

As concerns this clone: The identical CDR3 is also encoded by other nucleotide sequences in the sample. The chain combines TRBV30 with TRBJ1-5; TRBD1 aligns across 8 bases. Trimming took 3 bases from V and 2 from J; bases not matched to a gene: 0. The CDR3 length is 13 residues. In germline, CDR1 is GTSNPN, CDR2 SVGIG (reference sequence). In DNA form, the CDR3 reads TGTGCCTGGAGGACAGGGGGCAATCAGCCCCAGCATTTT. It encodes CAWRTGGNQPQHF. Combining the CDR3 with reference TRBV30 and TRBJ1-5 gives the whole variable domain SQTIHQWPATLVQPVGSPLSLECTVEGTSNPNLYWYRQAAGRGLQLLFYSVGIGQISSEVPQNLSASRPQDRQFILSSKKLLLSDSGFYLCAWRTGGNQPQHFGDGTRLSIL.

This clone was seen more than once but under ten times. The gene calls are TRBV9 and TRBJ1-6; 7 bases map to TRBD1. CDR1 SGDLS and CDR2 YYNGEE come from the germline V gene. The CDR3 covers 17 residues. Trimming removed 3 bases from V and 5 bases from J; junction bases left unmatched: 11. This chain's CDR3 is CASSARTGESHNSPLHF. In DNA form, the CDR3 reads TGTGCCAGCAGCGCGCGAACAGGGGAATCCCATAATTCACCCCTCCACTTT.

The CDR3 DNA sequence: TGTGCCAGTAGTATAGATACTAGCGGGACCTACGAGCAGTACTTC. Residues: CASSIDTSGTYEQYF. The J gene is TRBJ2-7, the V gene TRBV19, with 10 bases aligning to TRBD2. This CDR3 contains 15 residues. After removal of 0 bases from V and 2 bases from J, the junction contained 1 base not matched to a gene. Germline CDR1 reads LNHDA; CDR2 reads SQIVND (reference sequence).

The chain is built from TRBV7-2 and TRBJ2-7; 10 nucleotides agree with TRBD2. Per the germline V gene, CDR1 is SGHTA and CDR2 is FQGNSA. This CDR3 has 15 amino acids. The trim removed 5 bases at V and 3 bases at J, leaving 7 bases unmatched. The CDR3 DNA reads TGTGCCAGCAGCGCGTTGCTAGCGGGAGACTACGAGCAGTACTTC. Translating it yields CASSALLAGDYEQYF.

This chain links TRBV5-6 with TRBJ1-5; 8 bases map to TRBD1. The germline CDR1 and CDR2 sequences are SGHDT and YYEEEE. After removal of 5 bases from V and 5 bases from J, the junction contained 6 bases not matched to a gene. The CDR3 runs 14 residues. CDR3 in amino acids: CASSQGQADQPQHF. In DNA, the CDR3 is TGTGCCAGCAGTCAGGGACAGGCGGATCAGCCCCAGCATTTT.

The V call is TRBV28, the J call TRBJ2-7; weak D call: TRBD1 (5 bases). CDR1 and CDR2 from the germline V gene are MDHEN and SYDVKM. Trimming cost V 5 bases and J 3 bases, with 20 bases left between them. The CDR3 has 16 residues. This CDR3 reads CASSLSLGVGRYEQYF. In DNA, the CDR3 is TGTGCCAGCAGTCTGTCCTTAGGGGTTGGGCGCTACGAGCAGTACTTC.

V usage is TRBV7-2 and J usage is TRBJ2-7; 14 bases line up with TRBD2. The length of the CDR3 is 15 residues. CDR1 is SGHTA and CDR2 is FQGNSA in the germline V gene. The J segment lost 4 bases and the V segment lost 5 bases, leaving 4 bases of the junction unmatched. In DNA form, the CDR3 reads TGTGCCAGCAGCCCCGGGACTAGCGGGAGTTACGAGCAGTACTTC. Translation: CASSPGTSGSYEQYF.

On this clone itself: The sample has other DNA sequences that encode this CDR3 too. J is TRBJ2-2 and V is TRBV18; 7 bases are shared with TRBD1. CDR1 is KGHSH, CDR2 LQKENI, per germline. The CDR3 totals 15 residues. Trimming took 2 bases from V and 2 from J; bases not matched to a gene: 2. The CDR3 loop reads CASSPGQENTGELFF. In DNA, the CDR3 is TGTGCCAGCTCACCAGGACAGGAAAACACCGGGGAGCTGTTTTTT.

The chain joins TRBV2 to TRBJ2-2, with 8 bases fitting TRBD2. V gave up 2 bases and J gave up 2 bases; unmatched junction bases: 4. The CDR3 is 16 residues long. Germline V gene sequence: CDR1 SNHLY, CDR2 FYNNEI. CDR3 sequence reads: CASSESGRSNTGELFF. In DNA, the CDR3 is TGTGCCAGCAGTGAAAGCGGGAGAAGCAACACCGGGGAGCTGTTTTTT.

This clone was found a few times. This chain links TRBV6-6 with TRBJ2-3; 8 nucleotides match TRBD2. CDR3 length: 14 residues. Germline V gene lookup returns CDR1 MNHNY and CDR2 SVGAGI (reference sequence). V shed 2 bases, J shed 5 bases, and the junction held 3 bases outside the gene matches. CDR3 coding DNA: TGTGCCAGCAGTTACCTTAGCGGGATAGATACGCAGTATTTT. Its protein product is CASSYLSGIDTQYF.

The DNA of the CDR3 is TGTGCCAGCTCACCAGAGGAGGAAAAACTGTTTTTT. Translated: CASSPEEEKLFF. The rearrangement links TRBV18 to TRBJ1-4, with D unclear. The CDR3 is made up of 12 amino acids. Trimming stripped 2 bases from V and 8 bases from J, with 6 bases between. The germline V gene has CDR1 KGHSH and CDR2 LQKENI.

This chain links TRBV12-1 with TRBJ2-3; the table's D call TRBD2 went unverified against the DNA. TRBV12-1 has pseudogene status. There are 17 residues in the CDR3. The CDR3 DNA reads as TGTGCCAGCAGCTCCGGGATCTCCCCTGTTAGCACAGATACGCAGTATTTT. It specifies CASSSGISPVSTDTQYF.

CDR3 sequence: CASSLRDSNSPLHF. In nucleotides, the CDR3 is TGTGCCAGCAGCCTCCGGGACAGCAATTCACCCCTCCACTTT. This chain connects TRBV7-6 to TRBJ1-6; 7 positions match TRBD1. The length of the CDR3 is 14 residues. V lost 5 bases, J lost 7 bases, and 5 bases stayed unmatched. Germline V lookup: CDR1 SGHVS, CDR2 FNYEAQ.

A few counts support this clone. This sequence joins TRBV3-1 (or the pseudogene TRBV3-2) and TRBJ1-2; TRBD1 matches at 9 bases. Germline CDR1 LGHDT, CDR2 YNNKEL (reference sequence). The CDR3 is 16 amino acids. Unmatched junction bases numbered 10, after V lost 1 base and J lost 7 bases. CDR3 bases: TGTGCCAGCAGCCAAGGGCGGGACAGGGTTTTTTTTGGCTACACCTTC. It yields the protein CASSQGRDRVFFGYTF.

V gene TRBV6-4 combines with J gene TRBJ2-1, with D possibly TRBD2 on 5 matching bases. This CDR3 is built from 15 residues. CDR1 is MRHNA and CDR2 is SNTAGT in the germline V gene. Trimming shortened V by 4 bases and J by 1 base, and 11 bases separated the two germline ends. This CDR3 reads CASSGFGGSYNEQFF. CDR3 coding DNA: TGTGCCAGCAGTGGTTTTGGAGGATCCTACAATGAGCAGTTCTTC.

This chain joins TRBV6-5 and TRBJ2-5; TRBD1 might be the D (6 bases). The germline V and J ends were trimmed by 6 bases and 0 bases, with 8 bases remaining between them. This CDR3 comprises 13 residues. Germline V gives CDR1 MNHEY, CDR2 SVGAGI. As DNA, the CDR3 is TGTGCCAGCAGACAGGGCAACCAAGAGACCCAGTACTTC. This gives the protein CASRQGNQETQYF.

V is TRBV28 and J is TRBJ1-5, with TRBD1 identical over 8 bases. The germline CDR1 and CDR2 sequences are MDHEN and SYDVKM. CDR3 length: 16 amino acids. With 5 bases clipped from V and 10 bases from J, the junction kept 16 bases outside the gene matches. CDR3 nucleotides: TGTGCCAGCAGTCCCGCCCCCCGGGACAGGACTAGACCCCAGCATTTT. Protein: CASSPAPRDRTRPQHF.